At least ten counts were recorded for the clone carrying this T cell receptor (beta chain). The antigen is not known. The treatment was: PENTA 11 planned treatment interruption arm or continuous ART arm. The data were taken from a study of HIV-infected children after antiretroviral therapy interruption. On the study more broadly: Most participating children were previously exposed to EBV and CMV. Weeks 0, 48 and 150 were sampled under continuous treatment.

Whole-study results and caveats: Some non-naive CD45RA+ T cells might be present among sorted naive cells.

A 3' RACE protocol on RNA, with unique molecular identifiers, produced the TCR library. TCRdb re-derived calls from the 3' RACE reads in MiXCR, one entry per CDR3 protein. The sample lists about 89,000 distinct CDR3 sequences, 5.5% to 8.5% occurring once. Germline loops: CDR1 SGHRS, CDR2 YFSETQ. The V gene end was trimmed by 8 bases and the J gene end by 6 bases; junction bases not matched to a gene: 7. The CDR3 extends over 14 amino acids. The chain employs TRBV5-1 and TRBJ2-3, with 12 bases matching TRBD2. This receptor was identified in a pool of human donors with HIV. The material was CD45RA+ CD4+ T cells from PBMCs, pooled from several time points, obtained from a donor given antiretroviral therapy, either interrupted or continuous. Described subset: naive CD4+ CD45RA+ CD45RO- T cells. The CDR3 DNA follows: TGCGCCAGTTCGACTAGCGGGGGTCGGGATACGCAGTATTTT. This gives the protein CASSTSGGRDTQYF.